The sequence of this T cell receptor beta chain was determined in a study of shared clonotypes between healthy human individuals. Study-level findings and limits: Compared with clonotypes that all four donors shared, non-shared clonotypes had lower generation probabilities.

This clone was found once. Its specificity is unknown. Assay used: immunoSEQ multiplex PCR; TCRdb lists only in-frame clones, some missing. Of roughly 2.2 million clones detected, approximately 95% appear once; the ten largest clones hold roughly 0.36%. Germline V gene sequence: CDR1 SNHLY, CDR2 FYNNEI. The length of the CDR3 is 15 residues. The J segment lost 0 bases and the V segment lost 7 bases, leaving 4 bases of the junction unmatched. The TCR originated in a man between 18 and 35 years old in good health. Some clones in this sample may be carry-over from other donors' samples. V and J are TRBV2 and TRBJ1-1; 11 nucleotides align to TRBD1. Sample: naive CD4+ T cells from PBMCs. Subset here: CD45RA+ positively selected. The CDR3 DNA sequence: TGTGCCAGCACTTGGGACAGGGGGGTGAACACTGAAGCTTTCTTT. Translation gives CASTWDRGVNTEAFF.